This T cell receptor beta chain was sequenced in a study of human T cells and chemical hapten exposure. Study-level background: An area of 2 cm by approximately 2 cm on upper inner arm skin received 2% DPC for sensitization.

As to time point: patch test 1, 2 weeks after DPC sensitization. Treatment reported: therapeutic diphenylcyclopropenone sensitization with weekly scalp DPC. Each patch test followed a blood draw. The donor pool consisted of alopecia patients aged 18 to 70 years, considered suitable for DPC. A single record per CDR3 protein comes from TCRdb applying MiXCR to the RACE reads. The sample yields some 79,000 distinct CDR3 sequences, under 9% seen once. This clonotype was seen many times. V gave up 0 bases and J gave up 2 bases; unmatched junction bases: 7. The CDR3 is 17 residues long. Looked up from germline, CDR1 is LGHDT and CDR2 is YNNKEL (reference sequence).

The material sequenced was whole blood, taken in connection with sensitization to the hapten diphenylcyclopropenone (DPC). The rearrangement joins TRBV3-1 to TRBJ2-3; 8 bases fit TRBD1. The clonotype originates from a woman aged 25 to 45 with alopecia areata. Some clones in this sample may be carry-over from other donors' samples. CDR3 in amino acids: CASSQEIGTGFTDTQYF. CDR3 in DNA: TGTGCCAGCAGCCAAGAAATCGGGACAGGATTCACAGATACGCAGTATTTT.